Each of the 21 T cell receptor beta chains below was sequenced from the same sample in a study of blood T cell repertoires in COVID-19. Profiled with immunoSEQ multiplex PCR; TCRdb holds only in-frame clones, not every one. The sample records about 380,000 clones, around nine tenths being singletons. Sequencing was done on a sample of PBMCs or T cells enriched from blood (not recorded which). These receptors were collected from a woman aged 18-29 years who had recovered from COVID-19.

This sequence joins TRBV4-1 and TRBJ1-2, with no clear D. Germline loops: CDR1 MGHRA, CDR2 YSYEKL. V gave up 1 base and J gave up 4 bases, with 7 bases separating them. CDR3 length equals 13 residues. The CDR3 region is CASSQGLSYGYTF. The DNA of the CDR3 is TGCGCCAGCAGCCAAGGACTAAGCTATGGCTACACCTTC.

J is TRBJ1-5 and V is TRBV19; D is undetermined. The CDR3 loop spans 13 amino acids. The germline V and J ends were trimmed by 5 bases and 4 bases, with 9 bases remaining between them. Germline V gene lookup returns CDR1 LNHDA and CDR2 SQIVND (reference sequence). As DNA, the CDR3 is TGTGCCAGTAGTTCTAACAGTAATCAGCCCCAGCATTTT. It translates to CASSSNSNQPQHF. Together with reference TRBV19 and TRBJ1-5, the CDR3 gives the full variable domain: DGGITQSPKYLFRKEGQNVTLSCEQNLNHDAMYWYRQDPGQGLRLIYYSQIVNDFQKGDIAEGYSVSREKKESFPLTVTSAQKNPTAFYLCASSSNSNQPQHFGDGTRLSIL.

This clone has just one count. This sequence joins TRBV7-2 and TRBJ2-3; D unresolved. The CDR3 contains 16 residues. Germline V CDR1 and CDR2: SGHTA, FQGNSA. Trimming pared 6 bases from V and 1 base from J, leaving 17 bases between. In DNA form, the CDR3 reads TGTGCCAGCAGTTCCGCGTCGCCTGGAGGCACAGATACGCAGTATTTT. It specifies CASSSASPGGTDTQYF.

This chain uses TRBV19 with TRBJ2-2; possible D gene TRBD1, 6 bases. Germline lookup yields CDR1 LNHDA and CDR2 SQIVND (reference sequence). The germline V and J ends were trimmed by 5 bases and 0 bases, with 7 bases remaining between them. The length of the CDR3 is 14 residues. The CDR3 nucleotides are TGTGCCAGTAGTGGGACATCGAACACCGGGGAGCTGTTTTTT. Residues: CASSGTSNTGELFF. Filled out from reference TRBV19 and TRBJ2-2, the complete variable domain reads DGGITQSPKYLFRKEGQNVTLSCEQNLNHDAMYWYRQDPGQGLRLIYYSQIVNDFQKGDIAEGYSVSREKKESFPLTVTSAQKNPTAFYLCASSGTSNTGELFFGEGSRLTVL.

The genes are TRBV11-2 and TRBJ2-2; possibly TRBD2 for D (5 bases). V was cut by 5 bases and J by 5 bases, with 21 bases left in between. The length of the CDR3 is 17 residues. Germline V lookup: CDR1 SGHAT, CDR2 FQNNGV. In nucleotides, the CDR3 is TGTGCCAGCAGCCCCTCCGGGTCTAGAAGAGGGACCGGGGAGCTGTTTTTT. This encodes CASSPSGSRRGTGELFF.

The rearrangement links TRBV28 to TRBJ1-2, with 10 bases that match TRBD1. With V trimmed by 5 bases and J by 8 bases, 5 bases remained unmatched. CDR1 MDHEN and CDR2 SYDVKM come from the germline V gene. The CDR3 covers 13 residues. CDR3 residues: CASSLRDRGGYTF. In nucleotides, the CDR3 is TGTGCCAGCAGTCTCCGGGACAGGGGAGGCTACACCTTC.

This clone turned up a few times. The gene calls are TRBV21-1 and TRBJ2-7; TRBD2 was called by the table and not checked on the DNA. TRBV21-1 is noted as a pseudogene. The CDR3 totals 14 residues. CDR3 loop: CASSNTSGGDEQYF. CDR3 DNA: TGTGCCAGCAGCAACACTAGCGGGGGTGACGAGCAGTACTTC.

The rearrangement joins TRBV5-1 to TRBJ1-6, with 11 bases identical to TRBD1. V was clipped by 4 bases and J by 9 bases; unmatched bases: 3. The CDR3 spans 14 residues. Per the germline V gene, CDR1 is SGHRS and CDR2 is YFSETQ. The DNA for the CDR3 is TGCGCCAGCAGCCCGGGGACAGGGGGTTCACCCCTCCACTTT. The encoded protein is CASSPGTGGSPLHF.

V usage is TRBV11-2 and J usage is TRBJ2-7; a weak D match, TRBD1 (5 bases). CDR1 and CDR2 (germline): SGHAT, FQNNGV. Between the trimmed V and J ends, which lost 2 bases and 2 bases, there was a span of 7 bases. The CDR3 spans 13 residues. CDR3 in amino acids: CASSLSRAYEQYF. CDR3 coding DNA: TGTGCCAGCAGCTTAAGCAGGGCCTACGAGCAGTACTTC.

The chain couples TRBV29-1 to TRBJ1-2; perhaps TRBD1 as D (6 bases). Per germline, CDR1 SQVTM and CDR2 ANQGSEA. CDR3 length: 13 residues. CDR3 bases: TGCTCGCTACAAAAGACAGGAGGATTTGTCTACACCTTC. Translating it yields CSLQKTGGFVYTF. The variable domain in full, with the rest retrieved from reference TRBV29-1 and TRBJ1-2, is SAVISQKPSRDICQRGTSLTIQCQVDSQVTMMFWYRQQPGQSLTLIATANQGSEATYESGFVIDKFPISRPNLTFSTLTVSNMSPEDSSIYLCSLQKTGGFVYTFGSGTRLTVV.

The chain has TRBV13 and TRBJ2-3; 7 positions agree with TRBD2. The CDR3 consists of 15 residues. The J segment lost 4 bases and the V segment lost 6 bases, leaving 10 bases of the junction unmatched. Germline loops: CDR1 PRHDT, CDR2 FYEKMQ (reference sequence). CDR3 nucleotides: TGTGCCAGCAGATATGGGGGAGGGCGGGCAGATACGCAGTATTTT. As protein: CASRYGGGRADTQYF.

The chain links TRBV6-5 to TRBJ1-5; D ambiguous. This CDR3 region has 13 residues. Germline V gene lookup returns CDR1 MNHEY and CDR2 SVGAGI. Trimming left V 2 bases short and J 5 bases short, with 7 bases between. For the CDR3, the DNA is TGTGCCAGCAGTTACGACGGGTATCAGCCCCAGCATTTT. Protein sequence: CASSYDGYQPQHF.

The chain is built from TRBV11-2 and TRBJ1-1; TRBD1 matches 8 bases. In germline, CDR1 is SGHAT, CDR2 FQNNGV. V shed 4 bases and J 3 bases; nucleotides not matched to a gene: 16. The CDR3 spans 18 residues. DNA for the CDR3: TGTGCCAGCAGCTACAACCAAGGACAGGGTTTAGCGGACACTGAAGCTTTCTTT. It encodes CASSYNQGQGLADTEAFF.

There are a few counts of this clone. Other DNA sequences in the sample encode the same CDR3. The chain has TRBV19 and TRBJ2-1; the match to TRBD2 covers 8 bases. V lost 6 bases, J lost 4 bases, and 5 bases stayed unmatched. Germline V gene sequence: CDR1 LNHDA, CDR2 SQIVND (reference sequence). This CDR3 comprises 14 residues. CDR3 residues: CASSSGGDYNEQFF. The DNA for the CDR3 is TGTGCCAGTAGCTCGGGGGGGGATTACAATGAGCAGTTCTTC.

The chain has TRBV7-2 and TRBJ1-3; perhaps TRBD1 as D (6 bases). Per the germline V gene, CDR1 is SGHTA and CDR2 is FQGNSA. There are 16 residues in the CDR3. V was pared by 6 bases and J by 1 base, with 16 bases between. CDR3 amino acids: CASSFNQGFSGNTIYF. As DNA, the CDR3 is TGTGCCAGCAGTTTTAACCAGGGGTTTTCTGGAAACACCATATATTTT.

This chain links TRBV30 with TRBJ1-2, with 7 bases that match TRBD1. The V segment lost 2 bases and the J segment 8 bases; nucleotides outside the gene matches: 8. The CDR3 totals 13 residues. Germline CDR1 is GTSNPN and CDR2 is SVGIG (reference sequence). CDR3 bases: TGTGCCTGGAGTCGGACAGGAAGTAGGGGCTACACCTTC. As protein: CAWSRTGSRGYTF.

V is TRBV30 and J is TRBJ2-2, with D perhaps TRBD2 (7 bases). Between the trimmed V and J ends, which lost 5 bases and 4 bases, there was a span of 17 bases. Germline V lookup: CDR1 GTSNPN, CDR2 SVGIG (reference sequence). This CDR3 spans 15 amino acids. CDR3 sequence reads: CAWSSRGGLTGELFF. The CDR3 DNA follows: TGTGCCTGGTCATCTCGCGGGGGCCTCACCGGGGAGCTGTTTTTT.

The chain combines TRBV6-1 with TRBJ2-5; maybe TRBD1 (6 bases). V shed 1 base and J shed 4 bases, with 13 bases lying between them. There are 15 residues in the CDR3. Germline V CDR1 and CDR2: MNHNS, SASEGT. The DNA of the CDR3 is TGTGCCAGCAGTGAAGGGTACAGGGATATAGAGACCCAGTACTTC. It specifies CASSEGYRDIETQYF.

The rearrangement joins TRBV5-1 to TRBJ2-1, with TRBD2 matching over 14 bases. CDR1 and CDR2 from the germline V gene are SGHRS and YFSETQ. The J segment lost 6 bases and the V segment lost 4 bases, leaving 12 bases of the junction unmatched. The CDR3 has 18 amino acids. CDR3 bases: TGCGCCAGCAGCACTGGGACTAGCGGGGGCCTGGGGAGCAATGAGCAGTTCTTC. As protein: CASSTGTSGGLGSNEQFF.

This clone has just one count. V and J are TRBV29-1 and TRBJ2-5; D unresolved. V was pared by 4 bases and J by 0 bases, with 9 bases between. Germline CDR1 is SQVTM and CDR2 is ANQGSEA. CDR3 length: 13 amino acids. The CDR3 loop reads CSVGRHHQETQYF. Written as DNA, the CDR3 is TGCAGCGTTGGGCGACACCACCAAGAGACCCAGTACTTC.

About this clone: One junction end disagrees with the germline gene, perhaps due to a read error. The rearrangement joins TRBV12-3 or TRBV12-4 to TRBJ2-5; TRBD2 might be the D (8 bases). The CDR3 is made up of 13 amino acids. The DNA for the CDR3 is TGTGCCAGCAGACCGGGAGGGGGCCAACTGAGTCACTTC. Protein sequence: CASRPGGGQLSHF.